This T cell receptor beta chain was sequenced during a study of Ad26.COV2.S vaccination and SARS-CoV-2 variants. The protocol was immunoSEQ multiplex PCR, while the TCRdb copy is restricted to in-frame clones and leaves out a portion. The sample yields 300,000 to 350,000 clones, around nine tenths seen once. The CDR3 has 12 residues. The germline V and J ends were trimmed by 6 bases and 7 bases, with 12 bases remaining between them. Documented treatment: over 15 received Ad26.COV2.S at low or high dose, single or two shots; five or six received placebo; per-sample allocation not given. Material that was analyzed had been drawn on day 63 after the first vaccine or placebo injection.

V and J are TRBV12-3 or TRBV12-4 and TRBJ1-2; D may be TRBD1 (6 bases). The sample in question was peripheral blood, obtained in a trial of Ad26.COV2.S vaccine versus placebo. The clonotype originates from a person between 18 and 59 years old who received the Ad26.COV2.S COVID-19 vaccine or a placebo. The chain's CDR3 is CASRMGGGGYTF. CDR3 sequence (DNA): TGTGCCAGCAGAATGGGGGGCGGTGGCTACACCTTC.